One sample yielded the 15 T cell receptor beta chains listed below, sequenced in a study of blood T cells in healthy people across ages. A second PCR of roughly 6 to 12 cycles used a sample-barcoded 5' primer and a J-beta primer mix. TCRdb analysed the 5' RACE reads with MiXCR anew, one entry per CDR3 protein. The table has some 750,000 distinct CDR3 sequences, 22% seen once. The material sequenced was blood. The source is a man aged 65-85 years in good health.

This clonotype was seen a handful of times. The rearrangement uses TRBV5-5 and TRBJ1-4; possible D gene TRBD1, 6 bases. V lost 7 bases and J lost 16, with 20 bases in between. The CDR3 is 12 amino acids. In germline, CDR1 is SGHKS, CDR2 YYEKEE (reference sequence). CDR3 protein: CASRSLQGFWFF. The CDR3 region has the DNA TGTGCCAGCCGGAGCCTACAGGGTTTTTGGTTTTTT.

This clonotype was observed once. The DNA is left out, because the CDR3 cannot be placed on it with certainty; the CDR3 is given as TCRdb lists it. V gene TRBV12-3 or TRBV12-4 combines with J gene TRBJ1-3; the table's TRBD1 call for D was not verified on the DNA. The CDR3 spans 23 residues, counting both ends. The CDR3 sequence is CASTTQGDGYTFGSGTSGNTIYF.

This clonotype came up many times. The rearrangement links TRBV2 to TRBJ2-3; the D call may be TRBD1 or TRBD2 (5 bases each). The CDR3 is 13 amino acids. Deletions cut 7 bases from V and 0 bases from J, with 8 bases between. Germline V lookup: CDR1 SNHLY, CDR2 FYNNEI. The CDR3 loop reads CASTRDSTDTQYF. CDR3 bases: TGTGCCAGCACCCGGGACAGCACAGATACGCAGTATTTT.

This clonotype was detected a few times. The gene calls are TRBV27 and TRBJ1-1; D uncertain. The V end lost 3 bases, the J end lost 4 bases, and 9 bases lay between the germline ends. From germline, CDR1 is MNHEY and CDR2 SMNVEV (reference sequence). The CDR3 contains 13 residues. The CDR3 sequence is CASSFTTLTEAFF. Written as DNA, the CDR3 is TGTGCCAGCAGTTTCACAACTCTCACTGAAGCTTTCTTT.

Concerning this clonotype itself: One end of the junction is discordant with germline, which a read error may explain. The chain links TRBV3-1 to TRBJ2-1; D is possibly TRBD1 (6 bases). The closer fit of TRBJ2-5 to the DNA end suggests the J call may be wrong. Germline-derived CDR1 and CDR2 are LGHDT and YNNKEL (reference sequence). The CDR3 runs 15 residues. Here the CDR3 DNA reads TGTGCCAGCAGCCCTATTACAGGGAAACAAGCGACCCAGTACTTC. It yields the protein CASSPITGKQATQYF.

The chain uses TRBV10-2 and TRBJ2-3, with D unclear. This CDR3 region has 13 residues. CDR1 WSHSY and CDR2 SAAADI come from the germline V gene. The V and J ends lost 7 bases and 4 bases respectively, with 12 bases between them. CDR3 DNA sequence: TGCGCCAGCATCCCATCGTCCTCAGATACGCAGTATTTT. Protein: CASIPSSSDTQYF.

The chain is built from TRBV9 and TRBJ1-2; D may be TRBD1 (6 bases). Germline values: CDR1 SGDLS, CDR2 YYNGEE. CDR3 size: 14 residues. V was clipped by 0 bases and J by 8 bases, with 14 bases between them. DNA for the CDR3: TGTGCCAGCAGCGTAGATTTAGGGGGGGAAGGCTACACCTTC. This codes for CASSVDLGGEGYTF.

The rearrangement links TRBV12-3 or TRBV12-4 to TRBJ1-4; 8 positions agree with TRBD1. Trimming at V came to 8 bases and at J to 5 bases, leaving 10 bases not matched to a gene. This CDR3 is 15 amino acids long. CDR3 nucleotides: TGTGCCAGCGGGAGAGCCGGGACAGGAAATGAAAAACTGTTTTTT. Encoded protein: CASGRAGTGNEKLFF.

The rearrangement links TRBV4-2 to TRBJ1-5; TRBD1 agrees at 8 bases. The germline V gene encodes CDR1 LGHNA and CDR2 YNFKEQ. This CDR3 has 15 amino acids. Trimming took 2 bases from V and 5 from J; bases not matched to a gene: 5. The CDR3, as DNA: TGTGCCAGCAGCCAACCCGGACAGGGAGATCAGCCCCAGCATTTT. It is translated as CASSQPGQGDQPQHF.

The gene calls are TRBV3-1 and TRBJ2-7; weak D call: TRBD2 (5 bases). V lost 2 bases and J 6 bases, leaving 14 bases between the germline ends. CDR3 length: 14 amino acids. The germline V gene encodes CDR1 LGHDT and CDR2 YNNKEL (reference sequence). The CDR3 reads CASSQTRADPEQYF. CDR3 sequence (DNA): TGTGCCAGCAGCCAAACCCGAGCGGACCCCGAGCAGTACTTC.

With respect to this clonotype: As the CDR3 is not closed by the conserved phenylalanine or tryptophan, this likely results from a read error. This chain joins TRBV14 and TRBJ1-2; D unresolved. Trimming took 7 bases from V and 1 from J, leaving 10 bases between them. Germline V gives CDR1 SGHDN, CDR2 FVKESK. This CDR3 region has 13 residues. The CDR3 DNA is TGTGCCAGCAACCTCGGCGGTAACTATGGCTACACCTTA. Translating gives CASNLGGNYGYTL.

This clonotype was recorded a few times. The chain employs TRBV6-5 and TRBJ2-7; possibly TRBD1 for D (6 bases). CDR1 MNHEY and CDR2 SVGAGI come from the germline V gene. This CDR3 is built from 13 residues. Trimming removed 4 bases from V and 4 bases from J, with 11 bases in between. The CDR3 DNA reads TGTGCCAGCAGTTCTCAGGGGTTATACGAGCAGTACTTC. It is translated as CASSSQGLYEQYF.

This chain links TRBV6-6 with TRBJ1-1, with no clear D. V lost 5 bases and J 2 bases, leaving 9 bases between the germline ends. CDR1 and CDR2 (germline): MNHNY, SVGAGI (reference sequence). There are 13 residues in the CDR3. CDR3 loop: CASSPWGNTEAFF. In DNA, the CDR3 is TGTGCCAGCAGTCCTTGGGGAAACACTGAAGCTTTCTTT.

Written as DNA, the CDR3 is TGCGCCAGCAGCCACGCGGACAGGGAGAACACTGAAGCTTTCTTT. Protein: CASSHADRENTEAFF. The V call is TRBV4-1, the J call TRBJ1-1; 8 positions match TRBD1. Germline V gene lookup returns CDR1 MGHRA and CDR2 YSYEKL. V lost 3 bases, J lost 1 base, and 4 bases stayed unmatched. This CDR3 comprises 15 residues.

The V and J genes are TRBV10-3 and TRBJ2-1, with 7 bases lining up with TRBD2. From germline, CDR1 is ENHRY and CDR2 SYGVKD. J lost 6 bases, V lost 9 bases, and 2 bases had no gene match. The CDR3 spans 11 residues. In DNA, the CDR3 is TGTGCCATGGGGGGGGGCAATGAGCAGTTCTTC. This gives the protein CAMGGGNEQFF.